This TCR beta chain was sequenced for a study of T cell repertoires in cytomegalovirus infection. Study at large: Both a matching HLA type and CMV infection were indicated by public TCR beta signatures.

Study-level points and caveats: Cumulated frequencies of public TCR beta families served to identify carriers of CMV plus the relevant HLA.

Of note for this clonotype: Its antigen remains unidentified.

The CDR3 consists of 16 residues. Looked up from germline, CDR1 is KGHDR and CDR2 is SFDVKD. The V end was cut by 5 bases, the J end by 5 bases, with 20 bases between. TCRdb itself ran the reads through MiXCR, one entry per CDR3 protein. The repertoire holds some 800,000 distinct CDR3 sequences, with 29% as singletons. The receptor's source is a human donor in good health (CMV status not recorded). Some clones in this sample may be carry-over from other donors' samples. J is TRBJ2-5 and V is TRBV24-1; the D gene is possibly TRBD1 (6 bases). The specimen comprised cultured CD8+ T cells from PBMCs, sampled from culture after CMV antigen stimulation. The CDR3 region has the DNA TGTGCCACCAGTGGGCAGCGTCAGGGGACCCGGGAGACCCAGTACTTC. As protein: CATSGQRQGTRETQYF.